Following are 21 T cell receptor beta chains from one sample sequenced in a study of beta chain features in type 1 diabetes. Since all of the isolated RNA was reverse transcribed, expressed TCRB transcripts were what got sequenced. The repertoire was sequenced with immunoSEQ multiplex PCR; TCRdb's copy has only in-frame clones and lacks some. The sample has hundreds of thousands of clones, about 14% seen once. Sequences were obtained from naive CD4+ T cells from blood. The receptors here all came from a man younger than 30 in good health.

The chain employs TRBV15 and TRBJ2-7; the match to TRBD1 covers 10 bases. This CDR3 region has 15 residues. The V gene end was trimmed by 4 bases and the J gene end by 2 bases; junction bases not matched to a gene: 5. Germline CDR1 LNHNV, CDR2 YYDKDF (reference sequence). The CDR3 DNA is TGTGCCACCAGCATAGCCGGGACAGGGGCCTACGAGCAGTACTTC. Residues: CATSIAGTGAYEQYF.

This clone occurred a few times. CDR3 sequence reads: CASSPLGTQTYEQYF. CDR3 in DNA: TGTGCCAGCTCACCGCTTGGGACTCAAACCTACGAGCAGTACTTC. This chain links TRBV18 with TRBJ2-7, with D possibly TRBD2 on 6 matching bases. The V gene's germline CDR1 is KGHSH and CDR2 LQKENI. V was shortened by 3 bases and J by 2 bases, with 14 bases between the two germline ends. The CDR3 loop spans 15 amino acids.

This rearrangement joins TRBV7-2 to TRBJ1-4; D perhaps matches TRBD1 (5 bases). Between the trimmed V and J ends, which lost 5 bases and 8 bases, there was a span of 18 bases. Germline CDR1 and CDR2: SGHTA and FQGNSA. The CDR3 spans 15 residues. CDR3 region: CASSGRPLGTEKLFF. CDR3 sequence (DNA): TGTGCCAGCAGCGGGCGGCCTCTGGGGACCGAAAAACTGTTTTTT. Based on the CDR3 plus reference TRBV7-2 and TRBJ1-4, the full variable domain is GAGVSQSPSNKVTEKGKDVELRCDPISGHTALYWYRQSLGQGLEFLIYFQGNSAPDKSGLPSDRFSAERTGGSVSTLTIQRTQQEDSAVYLCASSGRPLGTEKLFFGSGTQLSVL.

The V call is TRBV9, the J call TRBJ1-5; D might be TRBD1 (5 bases). Germline CDR1 and CDR2: SGDLS and YYNGEE. V lost 7 bases and J 6 bases, leaving 11 bases between the germline ends. CDR3 length equals 12 residues. The CDR3, as DNA: TGTGCCAGCGGGACGATTGGTCAGCCCCAGCATTTT. This sequence encodes CASGTIGQPQHF.

This clone has only a few counts. The chain combines TRBV7-6 with TRBJ2-5; D remains unclear. In germline, CDR1 is SGHVS, CDR2 FNYEAQ. V lost 2 bases and J lost 4, with 14 bases in between. The CDR3 has 15 amino acids. CDR3: CASSLLQDVIETQYF. For the CDR3, the DNA is TGTGCCAGCAGCTTACTTCAGGACGTTATAGAGACCCAGTACTTC.

The chain uses TRBV11-2 and TRBJ2-7; 8 bases agree with TRBD1. Per the germline V gene, CDR1 is SGHAT and CDR2 is FQNNGV. CDR3 length: 13 amino acids. V shed 3 bases and J 3 bases; nucleotides not matched to a gene: 1. Here the CDR3 reads CASSLDRVYEQYF. The CDR3 region has the DNA TGTGCCAGCAGCTTGGACAGGGTCTACGAGCAGTACTTC.

This clone was recorded a few times. This chain links TRBV10-2 with TRBJ2-5; 9 bases line up with TRBD2. Germline V gives CDR1 WSHSY, CDR2 SAAADI. Unmatched junction bases numbered 7, after V lost 9 bases and J lost 2 bases. The length of the CDR3 is 14 residues. CDR3 sequence reads: CASTRGGGQETQYF. In nucleotides, the CDR3 is TGCGCCAGTACGCGGGGGGGCGGGCAAGAGACCCAGTACTTC.

V and J are TRBV29-1 and TRBJ2-7; D is perhaps TRBD1 (6 bases). The CDR3 consists of 13 residues. V was clipped by 5 bases and J by 3 bases, with 14 bases between them. The germline V gene encodes CDR1 SQVTM and CDR2 ANQGSEA. For the CDR3, the DNA is TGCAGCGTTCGCACAGGGCCGAACTACGAGCAGTACTTC. It translates to CSVRTGPNYEQYF.

CDR3 amino acids: CASSVVGLAEYTGELFF. Here the CDR3 DNA reads TGTGCCAGCAGCGTAGTGGGACTAGCGGAATACACCGGGGAGCTGTTTTTT. V is TRBV9 and J is TRBJ2-2, with 11 nucleotides matching TRBD2. The J segment lost 3 bases and the V segment lost 0 bases, leaving 4 bases of the junction unmatched. This CDR3 contains 17 residues. Germline V gene lookup returns CDR1 SGDLS and CDR2 YYNGEE.

In this sample, this clone turned up a few times. The chain couples TRBV29-1 to TRBJ1-1, with D possibly TRBD1 on 6 matching bases. The germline V and J ends were trimmed by 4 bases and 0 bases, with 12 bases remaining between them. There are 14 residues in the CDR3. Per germline, CDR1 SQVTM and CDR2 ANQGSEA. Written as DNA, the CDR3 is TGCAGCGTTGTGGGGGACACCATGAACACTGAAGCTTTCTTT. It encodes CSVVGDTMNTEAFF.

On this clone itself: At the DNA level, this CDR3 is encoded by other sequences in the same sample as well. The V gene is TRBV28, the J gene TRBJ1-2; D is unresolved. This CDR3 region has 12 residues. Germline CDR1 MDHEN, CDR2 SYDVKM. The ends were cut back, 5 bases at V and 3 bases at J, with 7 bases in the middle. The CDR3 is CASSPGDYGYTF. In nucleotides, the CDR3 is TGTGCCAGCAGTCCAGGCGACTATGGCTACACCTTC.

The chain links TRBV9 to TRBJ1-4; TRBD1 might be the D (5 bases). V lost 2 bases to trimming and J lost 8 bases, with 16 bases between them. The CDR3 extends over 15 amino acids. CDR1 and CDR2 from the germline V gene are SGDLS and YYNGEE. CDR3 region: CASSVTGSDGEKLFF. The CDR3 DNA sequence: TGTGCCAGCAGCGTCACAGGATCCGATGGGGAAAAACTGTTTTTT.

This clone has more than one count but fewer than ten. The chain carries TRBV4-2 and TRBJ2-3, with 9 bases identical to TRBD1. Germline V gene data show CDR1 as LGHNA and CDR2 as YNFKEQ. This CDR3 comprises 14 residues. V dropped 6 bases and J dropped 6; count of bases not matched to a gene: 7. CDR3 sequence (DNA): TGTGCCAGCAGGGGACAGGGTAGGGTGGATACGCAGTATTTT. It specifies CASRGQGRVDTQYF.

The CDR3 protein is CASSTSQGGYGYTF. In DNA, the CDR3 is TGTGCCAGCAGCACTTCACAGGGCGGCTATGGCTACACCTTC. The rearrangement uses TRBV21-1 and TRBJ1-2; the table assigns TRBD1, which was not confirmed against the DNA. TRBV21-1 is noted as a pseudogene. The CDR3 consists of 14 residues.

The chain combines TRBV23-1 with TRBJ2-4, with D perhaps assigned TRBD1 or TRBD2 (6 bases each). TRBV23-1 is given ORF status, its function remaining uncertain. This CDR3 contains 16 residues. Trimming removed 5 bases from V and 0 bases from J, with 14 bases in between. In DNA, the CDR3 is TGCGCCAGCAGTAGGAGCAGGGGACTAGCCAAAAACATTCAGTACTTC. It translates to CASSRSRGLAKNIQYF.

The V gene is TRBV18, the J gene TRBJ2-6, with unresolved D. This CDR3 spans 16 amino acids. The V gene lost 5 bases and the J gene lost 4 bases, with 15 bases spanning the gap. Germline V gene data show CDR1 as KGHSH and CDR2 as LQKENI. CDR3 region: CASSFAGPPGANVLTF. For the CDR3, the DNA is TGTGCCAGCTCATTCGCAGGCCCGCCCGGGGCCAACGTCCTGACTTTC.

This clone was detected only a few times. This chain uses TRBV14 with TRBJ1-5; 8 bases fit TRBD1. Losses at the gene ends were 2 bases for V and 0 bases for J; bases not matched to a gene: 9. CDR3 length equals 18 residues. The V gene's germline CDR1 is SGHDN and CDR2 FVKESK. The CDR3 region is CASSQKDREESSNQPQHF. The CDR3 nucleotides read TGTGCCAGCAGCCAAAAGGACAGGGAAGAGAGTAGCAATCAGCCCCAGCATTTT.

The chain is built from TRBV28 and TRBJ2-3; TRBD1 or TRBD2 may be the D gene (5 bases each). Trimming left V 4 bases short and J 8 bases short, with 19 bases between. The germline V gene encodes CDR1 MDHEN and CDR2 SYDVKM. The CDR3 loop spans 15 amino acids. CDR3 in amino acids: CASSSPGRHGGTQYF. The CDR3 bases are TGTGCCAGCAGTTCCCCGGGACGCCACGGTGGTACGCAGTATTTT. Combining the CDR3 with reference TRBV28 and TRBJ2-3 gives the whole variable domain DVKVTQSSRYLVKRTGEKVFLECVQDMDHENMFWYRQDPGLGLRLIYFSYDVKMKEKGDIPEGYSVSREKKERFSLILESASTNQTSMYLCASSSPGRHGGTQYFGPGTRLTVL.

The chain recombines TRBV5-1 with TRBJ2-5; 11 bases line up with TRBD1. The germline CDR1 and CDR2 sequences are SGHRS and YFSETQ. This CDR3 has 16 residues. V was pared by 4 bases and J by 4 bases, with 9 bases of the junction left unmatched. The chain's CDR3 is CASSPQDRGLGETQYF. The CDR3 coding sequence is TGCGCCAGCAGCCCCCAGGACAGGGGGCTAGGAGAGACCCAGTACTTC.

V is TRBV7-8 and J is TRBJ2-7, with unresolved D. Germline assignment: CDR1 SGHVS and CDR2 FQNEAQ. The ends were cut back, 1 base at V and 2 bases at J, with 9 bases in the middle. This CDR3 has 14 amino acids. The CDR3 nucleotides are TGTGCCAGCAGCTTAGTAGCCCGGACCTACGAGCAGTACTTC. Translating it yields CASSLVARTYEQYF. Using reference TRBV7-8 and TRBJ2-7 for the parts outside the CDR3, the full variable domain is GAGVSQSPRYKVAKRGQDVALRCDPISGHVSLFWYQQALGQGPEFLTYFQNEAQLDKSGLPSDRFFAERPEGSVSTLKIQRTQQEDSAVYLCASSLVARTYEQYFGPGTRLTVT.

The sample holds a few counts of this clone. The chain links TRBV19 to TRBJ2-2, with D possibly being TRBD1 or TRBD2 (5 bases each). Trimming stripped 1 base from V and 4 bases from J, with 10 bases between. This CDR3 has 15 residues. From germline, CDR1 is LNHDA and CDR2 SQIVND (reference sequence). CDR3 amino acids: CASSIGGARTGELFF. CDR3 bases: TGTGCCAGTAGTATAGGAGGGGCCCGCACCGGGGAGCTGTTTTTT.